This TCR beta chain was recovered during a study of Ad26.COV2.S vaccination and SARS-CoV-2 variants. As for the study in general: Donor was one of the participants in the Ad26.COV2.S arm of the COV1001 trial. Ad26.COV2.S, an intramuscular injection, was given once or twice 56 days apart.

Clones were sequenced by immunoSEQ multiplex PCR, and TCRdb holds only the in-frame ones, with some missing. The sample consists of about 410,000 clones, approximately 91% of them appearing once. Germline V gene data show CDR1 as LGHNA and CDR2 as YSLEER. V trimming: 0 bases; J trimming: 5 bases; junction bases outside the gene matches: 9. The CDR3 totals 18 residues. Sample treatment: over 15 received Ad26.COV2.S at low or high dose, single or two shots; roughly 5 received placebo; per-sample allocation not given. Specimens were obtained on day 63 following the first vaccine or placebo injection. This clone occurred once. Its specificity is unknown. Study observations and caveats: Similar non-spike TCR breadth was seen in vaccine and placebo recipients. It was reported that spike-specific CD8+ and CD4+ T cell responses were substantially broad after vaccination.

The V and J genes are TRBV4-3 and TRBJ2-1, with 11 bases lining up with TRBD2. The source material was peripheral blood, sampled in a trial of Ad26.COV2.S vaccine versus placebo. This clonotype was obtained from a person aged 18-60 years who received the Ad26.COV2.S COVID-19 vaccine or a placebo. CDR3 sequence (DNA): TGCGCCAGCAGCCAAGACACCCCGACTAGCGGGATTAACAATGAGCAGTTCTTC. Protein product: CASSQDTPTSGINNEQFF.